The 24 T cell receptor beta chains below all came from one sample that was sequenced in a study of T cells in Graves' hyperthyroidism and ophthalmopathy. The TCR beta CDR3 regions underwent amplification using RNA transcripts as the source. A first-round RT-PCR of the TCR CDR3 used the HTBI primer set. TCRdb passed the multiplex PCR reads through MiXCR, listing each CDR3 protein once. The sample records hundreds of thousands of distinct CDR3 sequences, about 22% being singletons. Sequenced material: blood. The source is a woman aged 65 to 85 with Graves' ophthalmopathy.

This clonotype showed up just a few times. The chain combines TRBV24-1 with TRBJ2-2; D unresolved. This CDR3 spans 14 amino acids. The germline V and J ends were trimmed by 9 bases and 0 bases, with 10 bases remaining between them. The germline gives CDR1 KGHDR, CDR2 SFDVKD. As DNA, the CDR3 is TGTGCCACCTCCGGGCCCGCGAACACCGGGGAGCTGTTTTTT. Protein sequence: CATSGPANTGELFF.

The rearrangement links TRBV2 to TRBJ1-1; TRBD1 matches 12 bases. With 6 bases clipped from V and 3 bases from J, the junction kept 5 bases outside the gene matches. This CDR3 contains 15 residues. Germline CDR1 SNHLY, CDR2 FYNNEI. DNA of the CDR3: TGTGCCAGCAGGTGGGACAGGGGGCTTCACACTGAAGCTTTCTTT. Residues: CASRWDRGLHTEAFF.

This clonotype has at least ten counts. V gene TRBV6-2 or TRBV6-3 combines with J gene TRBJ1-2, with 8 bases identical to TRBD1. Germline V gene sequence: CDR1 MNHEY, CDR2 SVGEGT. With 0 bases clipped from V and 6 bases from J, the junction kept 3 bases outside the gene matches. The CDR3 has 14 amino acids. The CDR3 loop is CASSYSTGVNGYTF. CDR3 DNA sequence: TGTGCCAGCAGTTACTCGACAGGGGTAAATGGCTACACCTTC.

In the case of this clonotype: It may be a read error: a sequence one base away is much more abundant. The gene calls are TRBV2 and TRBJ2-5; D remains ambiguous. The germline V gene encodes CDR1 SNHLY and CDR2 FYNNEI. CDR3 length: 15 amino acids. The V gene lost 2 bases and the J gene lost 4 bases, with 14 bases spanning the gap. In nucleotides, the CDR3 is TGTGCCAGCAGTGAAATGTGTACGGGTCGAGAGACCCAGTACTTC. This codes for CASSEMCTGRETQYF.

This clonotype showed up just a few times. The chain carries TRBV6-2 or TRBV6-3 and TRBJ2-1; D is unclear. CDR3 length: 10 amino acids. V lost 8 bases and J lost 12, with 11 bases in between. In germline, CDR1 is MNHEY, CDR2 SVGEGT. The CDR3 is CASRGSAQFF. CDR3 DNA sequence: TGTGCCAGCCGAGGATCTGCGCAGTTCTTC.

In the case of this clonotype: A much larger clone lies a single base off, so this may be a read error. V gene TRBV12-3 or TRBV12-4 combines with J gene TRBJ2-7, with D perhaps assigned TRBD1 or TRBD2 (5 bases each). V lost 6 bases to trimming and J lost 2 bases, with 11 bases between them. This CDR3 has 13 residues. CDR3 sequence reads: CASSPEGTYEQYF. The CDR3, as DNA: TGTGCCAGCAGCCCAGAGGGGACCTACGAGCAGTACTTC.

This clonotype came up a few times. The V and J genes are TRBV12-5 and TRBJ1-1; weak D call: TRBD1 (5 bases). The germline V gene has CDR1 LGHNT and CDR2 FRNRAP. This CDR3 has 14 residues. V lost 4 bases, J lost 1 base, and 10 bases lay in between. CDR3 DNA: TGTGCTAGTGGTTCCGGGACGGCGAACACTGAAGCTTTCTTT. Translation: CASGSGTANTEAFF.

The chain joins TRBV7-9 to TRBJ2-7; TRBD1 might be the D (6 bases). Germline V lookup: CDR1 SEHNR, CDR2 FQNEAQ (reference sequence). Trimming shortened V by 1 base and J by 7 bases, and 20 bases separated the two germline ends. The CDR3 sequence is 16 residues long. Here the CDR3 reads CASSLGDTGIRAEQYF. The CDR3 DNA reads TGTGCCAGCAGCTTAGGGGACACCGGAATCCGGGCTGAGCAGTACTTC.

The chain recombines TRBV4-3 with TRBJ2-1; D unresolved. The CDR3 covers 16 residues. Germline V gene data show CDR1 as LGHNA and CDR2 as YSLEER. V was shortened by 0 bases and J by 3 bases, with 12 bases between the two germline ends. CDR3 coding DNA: TGCGCCAGCAGCCAAGACGGCACGACTGTCTACAATGAGCAGTTCTTC. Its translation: CASSQDGTTVYNEQFF.

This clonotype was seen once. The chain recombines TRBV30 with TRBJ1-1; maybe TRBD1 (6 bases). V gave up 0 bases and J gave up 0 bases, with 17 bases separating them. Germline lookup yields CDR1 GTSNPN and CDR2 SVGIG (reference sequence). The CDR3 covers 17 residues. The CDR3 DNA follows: TGTGCCTGGAGTGTAGACAGGATCGGGTACATGAACACTGAAGCTTTCTTT. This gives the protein CAWSVDRIGYMNTEAFF. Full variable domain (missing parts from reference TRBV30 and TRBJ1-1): SQTIHQWPATLVQPVGSPLSLECTVEGTSNPNLYWYRQAAGRGLQLLFYSVGIGQISSEVPQNLSASRPQDRQFILSSKKLLLSDSGFYLCAWSVDRIGYMNTEAFFGQGTRLTVV.

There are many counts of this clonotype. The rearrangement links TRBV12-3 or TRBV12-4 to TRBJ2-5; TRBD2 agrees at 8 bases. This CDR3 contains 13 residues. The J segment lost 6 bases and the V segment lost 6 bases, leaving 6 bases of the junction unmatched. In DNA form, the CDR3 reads TGTGCCAGCAGACGCGGGGGGAGGAAGACCCAGTACTTC. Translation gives CASRRGGRKTQYF.

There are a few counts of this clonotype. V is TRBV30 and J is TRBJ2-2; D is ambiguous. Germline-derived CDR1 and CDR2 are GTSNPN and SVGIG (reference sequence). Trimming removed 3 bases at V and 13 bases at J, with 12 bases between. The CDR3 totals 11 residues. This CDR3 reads CAWSPKMGLFF. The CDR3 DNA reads TGTGCCTGGAGCCCCAAGATGGGGCTGTTTTTT.

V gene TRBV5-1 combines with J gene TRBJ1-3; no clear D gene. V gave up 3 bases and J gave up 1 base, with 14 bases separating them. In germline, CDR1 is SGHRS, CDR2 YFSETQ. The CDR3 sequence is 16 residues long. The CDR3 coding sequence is TGCGCCAGCAGCTCCACCCAGTTACAGTCTGGAAACACCATATATTTT. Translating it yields CASSSTQLQSGNTIYF.

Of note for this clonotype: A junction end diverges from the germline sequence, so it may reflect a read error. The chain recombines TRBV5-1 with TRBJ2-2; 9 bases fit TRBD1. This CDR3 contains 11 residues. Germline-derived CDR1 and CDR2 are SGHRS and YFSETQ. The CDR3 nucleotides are TGCGCCAGCAGCGACAGGGGGGAACTGTTTTTT. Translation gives CASSDRGELFF.

The CDR3: CASSRGQVEYGYTF. CDR3 nucleotide sequence: TGTGCCAGCAGCCGCGGACAGGTTGAATATGGCTACACCTTC. The chain combines TRBV3-1 with TRBJ1-2; 7 nucleotides agree with TRBD1. In germline, CDR1 is LGHDT, CDR2 YNNKEL (reference sequence). There are 14 residues in the CDR3. Trimming at V came to 4 bases and at J to 5 bases, leaving 7 bases not matched to a gene.

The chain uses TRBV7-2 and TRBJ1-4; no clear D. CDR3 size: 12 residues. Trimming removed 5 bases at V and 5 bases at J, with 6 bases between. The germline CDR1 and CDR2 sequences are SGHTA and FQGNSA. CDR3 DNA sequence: TGTGCCAGCAGCAAAGCCAATGAAAAACTGTTTTTT. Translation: CASSKANEKLFF.

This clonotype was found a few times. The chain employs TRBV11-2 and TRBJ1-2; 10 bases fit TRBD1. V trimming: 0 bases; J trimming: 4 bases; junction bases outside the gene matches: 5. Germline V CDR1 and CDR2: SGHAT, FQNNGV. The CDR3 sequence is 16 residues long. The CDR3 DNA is TGTGCCAGCAGCTTAGATCCGGGACAGGGGTCCTATGGCTACACCTTC. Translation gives CASSLDPGQGSYGYTF.

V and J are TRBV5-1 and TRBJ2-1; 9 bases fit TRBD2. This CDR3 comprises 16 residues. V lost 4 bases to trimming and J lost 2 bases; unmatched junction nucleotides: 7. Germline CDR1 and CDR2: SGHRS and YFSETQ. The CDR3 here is CASSVASGTAYNEQFF. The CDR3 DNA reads TGCGCCAGCAGCGTGGCTAGCGGGACTGCCTACAATGAGCAGTTCTTC.

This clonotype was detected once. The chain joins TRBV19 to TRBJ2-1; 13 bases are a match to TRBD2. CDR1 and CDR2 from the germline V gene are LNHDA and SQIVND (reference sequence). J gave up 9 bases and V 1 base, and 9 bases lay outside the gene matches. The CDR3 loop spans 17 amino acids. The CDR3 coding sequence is TGTGCCAGTAGTATAGGCAGGACTAGCGGGAGAGAACTTGAGCAGTTCTTC. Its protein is CASSIGRTSGRELEQFF.

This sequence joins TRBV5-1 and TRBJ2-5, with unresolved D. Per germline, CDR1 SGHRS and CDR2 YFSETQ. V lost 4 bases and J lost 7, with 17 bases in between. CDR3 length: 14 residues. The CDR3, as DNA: TGCGCCAGCAGCCCCGGCCAAGCCACGGGGACCCAGTACTTC. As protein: CASSPGQATGTQYF.

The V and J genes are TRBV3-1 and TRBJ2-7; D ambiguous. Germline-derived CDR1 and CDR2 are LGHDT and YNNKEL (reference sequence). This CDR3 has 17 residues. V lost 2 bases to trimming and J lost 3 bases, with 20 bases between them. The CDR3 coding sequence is TGTGCCAGCAGCCAAAGATTCACAACAAGGTTAGACTACGAGCAGTACTTC. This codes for CASSQRFTTRLDYEQYF.

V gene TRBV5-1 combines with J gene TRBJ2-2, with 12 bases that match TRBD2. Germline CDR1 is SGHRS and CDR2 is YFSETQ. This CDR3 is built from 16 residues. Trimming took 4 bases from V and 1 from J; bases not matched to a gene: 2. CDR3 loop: CASSKGLAGNTGELFF. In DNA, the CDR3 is TGCGCCAGCAGCAAGGGACTAGCGGGGAACACCGGGGAGCTGTTTTTT.

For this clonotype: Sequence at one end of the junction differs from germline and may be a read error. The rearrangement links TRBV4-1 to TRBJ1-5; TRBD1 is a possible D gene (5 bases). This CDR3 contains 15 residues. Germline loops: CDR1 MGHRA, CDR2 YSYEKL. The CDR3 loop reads CASSRGTDPGQPQHF. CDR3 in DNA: TGTGCCAGCAGCCGGGGGACTGATCCCGGTCAGCCCCAGCATTTT.

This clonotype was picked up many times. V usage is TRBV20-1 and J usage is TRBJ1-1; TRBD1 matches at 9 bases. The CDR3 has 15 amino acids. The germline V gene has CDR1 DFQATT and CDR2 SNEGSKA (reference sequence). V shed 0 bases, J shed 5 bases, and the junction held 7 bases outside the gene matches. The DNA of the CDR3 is TGCAGTGCTAGAGACGTAGACAGGGGGTGGACTGAAGCTTTCTTT. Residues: CSARDVDRGWTEAFF.